Presented here are 21 T cell receptor beta chains from one specimen sequenced in a study of CD8 T cells in Susac syndrome. 0.5 to 1 ug RNA was reverse transcribed with random hexamers. TCRdb passed the immunoSEQ multiplex PCR reads through MiXCR, listing each CDR3 protein once. The table lists roughly 190,000 distinct CDR3 sequences, about 93% of them singletons. Sample: CD4+ T cells from PBMCs. The origin of the receptors is a human donor in good health.

CDR3 bases: TGTGCCAGCAGCGTAGCTCCCGGGACAGGGGGAAACGAGCAGTACTTC. Translating it yields CASSVAPGTGGNEQYF. The chain is built from TRBV9 and TRBJ2-7; 11 nucleotides line up with TRBD1. This CDR3 has 16 residues. Germline V gives CDR1 SGDLS, CDR2 YYNGEE. V lost 0 bases and J lost 5; bases outside the gene matches: 7.

The chain recombines TRBV5-1 with TRBJ1-6; D remains unclear. The V end was cut by 4 bases, the J end by 8 bases, with 13 bases between. In germline, CDR1 is SGHRS, CDR2 YFSETQ. This CDR3 is 14 amino acids long. The DNA of the CDR3 is TGCGCCAGCAGCCCTACCCTGGACTATTCACCCCTCCACTTT. Amino acid sequence: CASSPTLDYSPLHF. The whole variable domain, filled in from reference TRBV5-1 and TRBJ1-6, reads KAGVTQTPRYLIKTRGQQVTLSCSPISGHRSVSWYQQTPGQGLQFLFEYFSETQRNKGNFPGRFSGRQFSNSRSEMNVSTLELGDSALYLCASSPTLDYSPLHFGNGTRLTVT.

V and J are TRBV20-1 and TRBJ1-1, with 7 bases identical to TRBD1. Germline CDR1 reads DFQATT; CDR2 reads SNEGSKA (reference sequence). CDR3 length: 14 residues. Germline trimming cut 3 bases from V and 4 bases from J; bases unmatched to any gene: 8. The DNA of the CDR3 is TGCAGTGCTAGCCAAGAGGGGGCAAGCACTGAAGCTTTCTTT. Its translation is CSASQEGASTEAFF.

The rearrangement links TRBV28 to TRBJ2-5, with D hard to call. Per germline, CDR1 MDHEN and CDR2 SYDVKM. Deletions cut 5 bases from V and 7 bases from J, with 8 bases between. This CDR3 is 11 amino acids long. The CDR3 sequence: CASSIPGTQYF. CDR3 DNA: TGTGCCAGCAGTATCCCCGGGACCCAGTACTTC.

The chain uses TRBV18 and TRBJ2-7; 8 bases align to TRBD2. Germline assignment: CDR1 KGHSH and CDR2 LQKENI. The CDR3 covers 14 residues. Trimming took 5 bases from V and 3 from J; bases not matched to a gene: 6. This chain's CDR3 is CASSSRGGNYEQYV. CDR3 DNA sequence: TGTGCCAGCTCATCTCGGGGGGGGAACTACGAGCAGTACGTC.

This chain joins TRBV3-1 and TRBJ2-5; the D gene is possibly TRBD2 (6 bases). CDR1 is LGHDT and CDR2 is YNNKEL in the germline V gene (reference sequence). This CDR3 region has 14 residues. Trimming pared 1 base from V and 5 bases from J, leaving 11 bases between. The CDR3 DNA is TGTGCCAGCAGCCAAGGACTAGATGGGGAGACCCAGTACTTC. Translated: CASSQGLDGETQYF.

The rearrangement uses TRBV18 and TRBJ2-4; TRBD1 agrees at 8 bases. After removal of 3 bases from V and 1 base from J, the junction contained 8 bases not matched to a gene. This CDR3 has 17 amino acids. Germline V gene data show CDR1 as KGHSH and CDR2 as LQKENI. CDR3 DNA: TGTGCCAGCTCACCGCAGGGGGCGAATGACGCCAAAAACATTCAGTACTTC. It specifies CASSPQGANDAKNIQYF.

This rearrangement joins TRBV6-6 to TRBJ2-1; 12 bases match TRBD2. Trimming took 7 bases from V and 8 from J; bases not matched to a gene: 6. The CDR3 runs to 14 residues. Looked up from germline, CDR1 is MNHNY and CDR2 is SVGAGI (reference sequence). The CDR3 DNA reads TGTGCCAGCACCCCTAGCGGGGGGGCCTATGAGCAGTTCTTC. It encodes CASTPSGGAYEQFF.

This chain uses TRBV6-5 with TRBJ1-4; weak D call: TRBD1 (5 bases). Germline values: CDR1 MNHEY, CDR2 SVGAGI. Trimming stripped 6 bases from V and 4 bases from J, with 15 bases between. The CDR3 contains 15 residues. Here the CDR3 reads CASRVSGRINEKLFF. Written as DNA, the CDR3 is TGTGCCAGCAGAGTGTCGGGACGGATTAATGAAAAACTGTTTTTT.

This chain connects TRBV29-1 to TRBJ1-5; 10 bases agree with TRBD1. The CDR3 sequence is 14 residues long. V lost 6 bases to trimming and J lost 4 bases; unmatched junction nucleotides: 6. Germline CDR1 and CDR2: SQVTM and ANQGSEA. This CDR3 is CSVRDRGPNQPQHF. The CDR3 bases are TGCAGCGTGCGGGACAGGGGACCGAATCAGCCCCAGCATTTT.

This chain connects TRBV27 to TRBJ2-7, with 10 positions matching TRBD2. CDR3 size: 14 residues. J lost 7 bases, V lost 6 bases, and 9 bases had no gene match. CDR1 is MNHEY and CDR2 is SMNVEV in the germline V gene (reference sequence). The CDR3 reads CASSLLAGVGEQYF. The CDR3 DNA follows: TGTGCCAGCAGCCTCCTAGCGGGGGTCGGAGAGCAGTACTTC.

This rearrangement joins TRBV13 to TRBJ2-3, with no clear D. The length of the CDR3 is 12 residues. Germline V gene data show CDR1 as PRHDT and CDR2 as FYEKMQ (reference sequence). V lost 8 bases and J lost 6, with 12 bases in between. The CDR3 coding sequence is TGTGCCAGCTCCGCGGTAGGCGATACGCAGTATTTT. This gives the protein CASSAVGDTQYF.

This chain joins TRBV25-1 and TRBJ1-1, with D possibly being TRBD1 (6 bases). This CDR3 has 13 residues. Germline CDR1 is MGHDK and CDR2 is SYGVNS. Trimming shortened V by 5 bases and J by 4 bases, and 11 bases separated the two germline ends. This CDR3 reads CASSRGGSTEAFF. The DNA of the CDR3 is TGTGCCAGCAGTCGAGGGGGTAGCACTGAAGCTTTCTTT.

The gene calls are TRBV28 and TRBJ1-1; no clear D gene. The germline CDR1 and CDR2 sequences are MDHEN and SYDVKM. The CDR3 contains 12 residues. The V end lost 4 bases, the J end lost 6 bases, and 9 bases lay between the germline ends. CDR3 DNA: TGTGCCAGCAGTTCACCTCCCGCTGAAGCTTTCTTT. As protein: CASSSPPAEAFF.

The chain employs TRBV7-2 and TRBJ1-1, with 8 bases that match TRBD1. Unmatched junction bases numbered 6, after V lost 5 bases and J lost 4 bases. The germline V gene encodes CDR1 SGHTA and CDR2 FQGNSA. This CDR3 has 14 amino acids. CDR3 coding DNA: TGTGCCAGCAGCCCCCGGACAGGGACCACTGAAGCTTTCTTT. The encoded protein is CASSPRTGTTEAFF.

The V gene is TRBV7-2, the J gene TRBJ1-5; 9 bases agree with TRBD1. This CDR3 spans 15 amino acids. Unmatched junction bases numbered 7, after V lost 5 bases and J lost 5 bases. The germline V gene has CDR1 SGHTA and CDR2 FQGNSA. The CDR3 sequence: CASSMDRGRDQPQHF. In DNA, the CDR3 is TGTGCCAGCAGCATGGACAGGGGTAGGGATCAGCCCCAGCATTTT. Based on the CDR3 plus reference TRBV7-2 and TRBJ1-5, the full variable domain is GAGVSQSPSNKVTEKGKDVELRCDPISGHTALYWYRQSLGQGLEFLIYFQGNSAPDKSGLPSDRFSAERTGGSVSTLTIQRTQQEDSAVYLCASSMDRGRDQPQHFGDGTRLSIL.

This clonotype was seen once. This chain connects TRBV6-6 to TRBJ1-2; D gene uncertain. The germline gives CDR1 MNHNY, CDR2 SVGAGI (reference sequence). Trimming shortened V by 0 bases and J by 6 bases, and 8 bases separated the two germline ends. CDR3 size: 13 residues. CDR3 sequence: CASSYSTTDGYTF. The CDR3, as DNA: TGTGCCAGCAGTTACTCGACCACTGATGGCTACACCTTC.

This clonotype was counted once. The rearrangement joins TRBV5-1 to TRBJ1-6, with a possible D match to TRBD1 (5 bases). Looked up from germline, CDR1 is SGHRS and CDR2 is YFSETQ. CDR3 length equals 13 residues. V lost 2 bases to trimming and J lost 10 bases, with 10 bases between them. DNA for the CDR3: TGCGCCAGCAGCTTTGGGGGAAACTCACCCCTCCACTTT. Translation: CASSFGGNSPLHF.

The chain has TRBV7-9 and TRBJ2-4, with D possibly matching TRBD2 (7 bases). Deletions cut 5 bases from V and 3 bases from J, with 17 bases between. Germline V gene data show CDR1 as SEHNR and CDR2 as FQNEAQ (reference sequence). The CDR3 extends over 16 amino acids. CDR3 amino acids: CASSPRGGSGKNIQYF. Here the CDR3 DNA reads TGTGCCAGCAGCCCGAGGGGGGGCTCGGGCAAAAACATTCAGTACTTC.

The V gene is TRBV24-1, the J gene TRBJ2-2; no reliable D call. Germline-derived CDR1 and CDR2 are KGHDR and SFDVKD. CDR3 length: 16 residues. Deletions cut 1 base from V and 4 bases from J, with 12 bases between. For the CDR3, the DNA is TGTGCCACCAGTGATTTCCGGACGGCCGTCACCGGGGAGCTGTTTTTT. It codes for CATSDFRTAVTGELFF.

The sample holds one count of this clonotype. The rearrangement uses TRBV7-2 and TRBJ2-3; 10 bases align to TRBD1. Germline trimming cut 5 bases from V and 1 base from J; bases unmatched to any gene: 6. This CDR3 has 16 residues. Germline V CDR1 and CDR2: SGHTA, FQGNSA. The CDR3 loop reads CASSPTGGAGTDTQYF. CDR3 DNA sequence: TGTGCCAGCAGCCCGACAGGGGGCGCGGGCACAGATACGCAGTATTTT.